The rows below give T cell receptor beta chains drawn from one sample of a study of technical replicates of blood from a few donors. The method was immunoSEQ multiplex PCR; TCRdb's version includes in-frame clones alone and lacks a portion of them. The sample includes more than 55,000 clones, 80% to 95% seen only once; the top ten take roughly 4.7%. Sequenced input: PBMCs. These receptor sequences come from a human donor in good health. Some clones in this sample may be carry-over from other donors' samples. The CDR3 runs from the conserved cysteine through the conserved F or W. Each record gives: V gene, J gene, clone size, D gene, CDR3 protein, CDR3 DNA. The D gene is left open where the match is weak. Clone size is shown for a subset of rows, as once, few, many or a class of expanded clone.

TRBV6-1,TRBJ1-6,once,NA,CASSEATRNSPLHF,TGTGCCAGCAGTGAGGCGACACGTAATTCACCCCTCCACTTT
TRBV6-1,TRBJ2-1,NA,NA,CASSADYLYNEQFF,TGTGCCAGCAGTGCGGACTACTTATACAATGAGCAGTTCTTC
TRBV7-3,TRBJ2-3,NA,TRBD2,CASSRRLAGITDTQYF,TGTGCCAGCAGCCGTAGGCTAGCGGGAATCACAGATACGCAGTATTTT
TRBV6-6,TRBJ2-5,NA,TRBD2,CASRLAGRQETQYF,TGTGCCAGCAGGCTAGCGGGAAGACAAGAGACCCAGTACTTC
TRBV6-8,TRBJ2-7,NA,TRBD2,CASAGGTTSGSLEQYF,TGTGCCAGCGCCGGGGGGACGACTAGCGGGAGTCTCGAGCAGTACTTC
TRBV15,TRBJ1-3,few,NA,CATSRDTDSSGNTIYF,TGTGCCACCAGCAGAGACACGGACAGCTCTGGAAACACCATATATTTT
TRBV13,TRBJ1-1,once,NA,CASKTEADASQNTEAFF,TGTGCCAGCAAAACGGAGGCGGATGCTTCTCAGAACACTGAAGCTTTCTTT
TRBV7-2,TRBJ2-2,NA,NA,CASSGGPNTGELFF,TGTGCCAGCAGCGGCGGGCCGAACACCGGGGAGCTGTTTTTT
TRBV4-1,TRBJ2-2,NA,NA,CASSPPGGGDYTGELFF,TGCGCCAGCAGCCCCCCCGGCGGGGGCGATTACACCGGGGAGCTGTTTTTT
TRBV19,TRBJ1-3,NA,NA,CASSETAGNTIYF,TGTGCCAGTAGTGAGACAGCCGGAAACACCATATATTTT
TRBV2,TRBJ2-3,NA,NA,CASRDSGQDTQYF,TGTGCCAGCAGGGACTCCGGGCAAGATACGCAGTATTTT
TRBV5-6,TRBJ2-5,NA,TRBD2,CASSPLSGKAETQYF,TGTGCCAGCAGCCCGCTCAGCGGGAAGGCAGAGACCCAGTACTTC
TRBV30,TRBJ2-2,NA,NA,CAWSVSSRGTGELFF,TGTGCCTGGAGTGTATCGTCTAGGGGGACCGGGGAGCTGTTTTTT
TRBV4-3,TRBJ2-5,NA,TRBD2,CASSQDASGASRAQYF,TGCGCCAGCAGCCAAGACGCTAGCGGGGCTTCGAGGGCCCAGTACTTC
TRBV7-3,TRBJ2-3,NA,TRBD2,CASSATSGGQADTQYF,TGTGCCAGCAGCGCGACTAGCGGGGGGCAGGCAGATACGCAGTATTTT
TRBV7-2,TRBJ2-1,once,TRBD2,CASSFRRVAGGGNEQFF,TGTGCCAGCAGCTTCCGCCGGGTGGCGGGGGGGGGTAATGAGCAGTTCTTC
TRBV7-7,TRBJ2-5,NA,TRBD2,CASSSGLAGAGTQYF,TGTGCCAGCAGCTCGGGACTAGCGGGGGCAGGAACCCAGTACTTC
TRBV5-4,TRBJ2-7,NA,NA,CASSPISSGEQYF,TGTGCCAGCAGCCCTATTAGCAGCGGGGAGCAGTACTTC
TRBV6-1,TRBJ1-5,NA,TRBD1,CASSALGQGNQPQHF,TGTGCCAGCAGTGCGTTGGGACAGGGAAATCAGCCCCAGCATTTT
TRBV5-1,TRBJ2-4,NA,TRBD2,CASSVTSVPNIQYF,TGCGCCAGCAGCGTGACTAGCGTTCCTAACATTCAGTACTTC
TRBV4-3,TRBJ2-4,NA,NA,CASSQEPGRGGQYF,TGCGCCAGCAGCCAGGAACCCGGGCGGGGAGGTCAGTACTTC
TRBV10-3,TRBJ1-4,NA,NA,CAIRITGNEKLFF,TGTGCCATCAGAATAACAGGGAATGAAAAACTGTTTTTT
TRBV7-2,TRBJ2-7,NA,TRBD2,CASSLGIASGGLTYEQYF,TGTGCCAGCAGCTTAGGAATCGCTAGCGGGGGCCTAACCTACGAGCAGTACTTC
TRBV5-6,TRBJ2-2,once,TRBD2,CASSLAGGPVGELFF,TGTGCCAGCAGTTTAGCGGGAGGGCCGGTCGGGGAGCTGTTTTTT
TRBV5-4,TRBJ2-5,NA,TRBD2,CASSFDVAGRETQYF,TGTGCCAGCAGCTTCGATGTAGCGGGCAGGGAGACCCAGTACTTC
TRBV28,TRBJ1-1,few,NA,CASPGDSGPAFF,TGTGCCAGCCCCGGGGACTCCGGTCCAGCTTTCTTT
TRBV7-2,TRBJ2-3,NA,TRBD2,CASSLVAGGRDTQYF,TGTGCCAGCAGCTTAGTAGCGGGGGGGCGAGATACGCAGTATTTT
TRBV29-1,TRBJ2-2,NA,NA,CSVERQGHTGELFF,TGCAGCGTTGAAAGGCAGGGGCACACCGGGGAGCTGTTTTTT
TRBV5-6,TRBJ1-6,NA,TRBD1,CASSFFGTGGRYSPLHF,TGTGCCAGCAGCTTCTTCGGGACAGGGGGCCGTTATTCACCCCTCCACTTT
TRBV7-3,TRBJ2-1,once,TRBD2,CASSLGLAGGQGEQFF,TGTGCCAGCAGCTTGGGACTAGCGGGAGGACAGGGTGAGCAGTTCTTC
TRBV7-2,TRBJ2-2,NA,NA,CASSLDESRTGELFF,TGTGCCAGCAGCTTAGATGAAAGCCGCACCGGGGAGCTGTTTTTT
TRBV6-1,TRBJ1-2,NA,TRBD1,CASSEGRGRGYGYTF,TGTGCCAGCAGTGAAGGCAGGGGGCGAGGCTATGGCTACACCTTC
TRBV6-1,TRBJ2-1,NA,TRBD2,CASSEALTSGYNEQFF,TGTGCCAGCAGTGAAGCGCTTACTAGCGGCTACAATGAGCAGTTCTTC
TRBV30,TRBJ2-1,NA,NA,CASSGTGANEQFF,TGTGCCTCCTCCGGGACGGGAGCTAATGAGCAGTTCTTC
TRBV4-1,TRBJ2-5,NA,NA,CASSRLEQETQYF,TGCGCCAGCAGCAGACTAGAACAAGAGACCCAGTACTTC
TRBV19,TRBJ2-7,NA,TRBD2,CASRPFASGPTYEQYF,TGTGCCAGTAGGCCCTTCGCTAGCGGTCCTACCTACGAGCAGTACTTC
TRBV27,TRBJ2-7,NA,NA,CASSLSYRSTHSYEQYF,TGTGCCAGCAGTTTATCATACCGGTCAACCCACTCCTACGAGCAGTACTTC
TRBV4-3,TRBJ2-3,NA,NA,CASSQDLRGDTQYF,TGCGCCAGCAGCCAAGATCTTAGGGGTGATACGCAGTATTTT
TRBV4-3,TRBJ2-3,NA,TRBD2,CASSRGTSGSADTQYF,TGCGCCAGCAGCCGGGGGACTAGCGGGAGTGCAGATACGCAGTATTTT
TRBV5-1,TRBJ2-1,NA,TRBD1,CASTQRDRAQSRSYNEQFF,TGCGCCAGCACGCAACGGGACAGGGCACAGAGCCGCTCCTACAATGAGCAGTTCTTC